This is a list of T cell receptor beta chains from one sample in a study of blood T cell repertoires in COVID-19. Here immunoSEQ multiplex PCR was the method, and the copy in TCRdb shows in-frame clones only, minus some. The table shows 110,000 to 150,000 clones, with roughly 89% occurring only once. The sample was PBMCs or T cells enriched from blood (not recorded which). The receptors were sampled from a man in his fifties or sixties who had recovered from COVID-19. The CDR3 runs from the conserved cysteine through the conserved F or W. A D gene is named only where the DNA matches it firmly. Not all rows give a size; the values are once, few, many and, for expanded clones, a class.

clone_size: .
j_call: TRBJ1-2
d_call: .
v_call: TRBV28
cdr3_nt: TGTGCCAGCAGTTTGGCAGGGTCCTATGGCTACACCTTC
cdr3_aa: CASSLAGSYGYTF

clone_size: .
j_call: TRBJ1-6
d_call: .
v_call: TRBV2
cdr3_nt: TGTGCCAGCAGTGAAAGTGTAGGACAGCTTAATTCACCCCTCCACTTT
cdr3_aa: CASSESVGQLNSPLHF

clone_size: .
j_call: TRBJ2-1
d_call: TRBD1
v_call: TRBV11-2
cdr3_nt: TGTGCCAGCAGCGCTTACAGGGGGTCGTCCTACAATGAGCAGTTCTTC
cdr3_aa: CASSAYRGSSYNEQFF

clone_size: once
j_call: TRBJ1-2
d_call: .
v_call: TRBV5-1
cdr3_nt: TGCGCCAGCAGCCCTAACCCTTGGACACAAAACTATGGCTACACCTTC
cdr3_aa: CASSPNPWTQNYGYTF

clone_size: .
j_call: TRBJ1-4
d_call: TRBD1
v_call: TRBV28
cdr3_nt: TGTGCCAGCAGTTTACAGGCAGGGGGAAAAAAACTGTTTTTT
cdr3_aa: CASSLQAGGKKLFF

clone_size: .
j_call: TRBJ2-1
d_call: .
v_call: TRBV19
cdr3_nt: TGTGCCAGTAGCCGTGAGCGAGCTGCCCCCTACAATGAGCAGTTCTTC
cdr3_aa: CASSRERAAPYNEQFF

clone_size: few
j_call: TRBJ2-1
d_call: TRBD2
v_call: TRBV4-3
cdr3_nt: TGCGCCAGCAGCCAGGATTTAGTAGCGGGGGGACATAAGAATGAGCAGTTCTTC
cdr3_aa: CASSQDLVAGGHKNEQFF

clone_size: once
j_call: TRBJ1-2
d_call: TRBD1
v_call: TRBV24-1
cdr3_nt: TGTGCCACCAGCCCTAGACAGGGGGCCTATGGCTACACCTTC
cdr3_aa: CATSPRQGAYGYTF

clone_size: .
j_call: TRBJ2-3
d_call: TRBD1
v_call: TRBV5-4
cdr3_nt: TGTGCCAGCAGCTTGGGCCGGGACAGAGGCACAGATACGCAGTATTTT
cdr3_aa: CASSLGRDRGTDTQYF

clone_size: .
j_call: TRBJ1-5
d_call: .
v_call: TRBV7-8
cdr3_nt: TGTGCCAGCAGCTTAGCGCTGGACAAACAGCCCCAGCATTTT
cdr3_aa: CASSLALDKQPQHF

clone_size: .
j_call: TRBJ2-1
d_call: TRBD2
v_call: TRBV7-2
cdr3_nt: TGTGCCAGCAGCTTAGCCGCAGCGGGGGGGCTGAGTGAGCAGTTCTTC
cdr3_aa: CASSLAAAGGLSEQFF

clone_size: .
j_call: TRBJ1-5
d_call: TRBD1
v_call: TRBV19
cdr3_nt: TGTGCCAGTAGTATGACAGGGGGCGGCAATCAGCCCCAGCATTTT
cdr3_aa: CASSMTGGGNQPQHF

clone_size: .
j_call: TRBJ2-3
d_call: .
v_call: TRBV19
cdr3_nt: TGTGCCAGTAGTATAGATCCTATAGGGGGCACAGATACGCAGTATTTT
cdr3_aa: CASSIDPIGGTDTQYF

clone_size: .
j_call: TRBJ1-2
d_call: .
v_call: TRBV18
cdr3_nt: TGTGCCAGCTCACAGTCGGGAGGGCTGAACTATGGCTACACCTTC
cdr3_aa: CASSQSGGLNYGYTF

clone_size: .
j_call: TRBJ2-3
d_call: TRBD2
v_call: TRBV7-2
cdr3_nt: TGTGCCAGCAGCTTAGATCGGACTAGCGGGAGCACAGATACGCAGTATTTT
cdr3_aa: CASSLDRTSGSTDTQYF

clone_size: .
j_call: TRBJ2-3
d_call: TRBD2
v_call: TRBV9
cdr3_nt: TGTGCCAGCAGTAGTAAACGGCTAGCGGGAATCACAGATACGCAGTATTTT
cdr3_aa: CASSSKRLAGITDTQYF

clone_size: few
j_call: TRBJ2-3
d_call: TRBD2
v_call: TRBV5-1
cdr3_nt: TGCGCCAGCAGCTTGAAGGAGACTAGCGGGGTGGTAGATACGCAGTATTTT
cdr3_aa: CASSLKETSGVVDTQYF

clone_size: once
j_call: TRBJ1-2
d_call: .
v_call: TRBV28
cdr3_nt: TGTGCCAGCGGCAGCTATGGCTACACCTTC
cdr3_aa: CASGSYGYTF

clone_size: .
j_call: TRBJ2-1
d_call: TRBD1
v_call: TRBV7-3
cdr3_nt: TGTGCCAGCAGGGACAGGGGAGGGCATGAGCAGTTCTTC
cdr3_aa: CASRDRGGHEQFF

clone_size: .
j_call: TRBJ2-2
d_call: TRBD2
v_call: TRBV18
cdr3_nt: TGTGCCAGCTCAGCCACCGGGACGGGAGGAACCGGGGAGCTGTTTTTT
cdr3_aa: CASSATGTGGTGELFF

clone_size: .
j_call: TRBJ2-3
d_call: TRBD2
v_call: TRBV7-3
cdr3_nt: TGTGCCAGCAGCTTAGGCGGGGGGCTGGTAGATACGCAGTATTTT
cdr3_aa: CASSLGGGLVDTQYF

clone_size: .
j_call: TRBJ2-1
d_call: .
v_call: TRBV29-1
cdr3_nt: TGCAGCGTTGAAATGAGTTACAATGAGCAGTTCTTC
cdr3_aa: CSVEMSYNEQFF

clone_size: .
j_call: TRBJ2-7
d_call: .
v_call: TRBV19
cdr3_nt: TGTGCCAGTAGTGAAAGGACAGCGTCCTACGAGCAGTACTTC
cdr3_aa: CASSERTASYEQYF

clone_size: .
j_call: TRBJ2-1
d_call: TRBD1
v_call: TRBV19
cdr3_nt: TGTGCCAGTAAGACAGGGAGCTCCTACAATGAGCAGTTCTTC
cdr3_aa: CASKTGSSYNEQFF

clone_size: .
j_call: TRBJ1-4
d_call: .
v_call: TRBV4-1
cdr3_nt: TGCGCCAGCAGCGTTGCGGTGGCTGAAAAACTGTTTTTT
cdr3_aa: CASSVAVAEKLFF

clone_size: .
j_call: TRBJ2-6
d_call: TRBD1
v_call: TRBV15
cdr3_nt: TGTGCCTCCGGGACAGGGGCTGGGGCCAACGTCCTGACTTTC
cdr3_aa: CASGTGAGANVLTF

clone_size: few
j_call: TRBJ1-2
d_call: TRBD1
v_call: TRBV6-5
cdr3_nt: TGTGCCAGCAGTTACTCCTGGACAGGTTTTGGCTACACCTTC
cdr3_aa: CASSYSWTGFGYTF

clone_size: .
j_call: TRBJ1-1
d_call: TRBD1
v_call: TRBV7-9
cdr3_nt: TGTGCCAGCAGCTTAGGCCCGGGACAGGGCTACACTGAAGCTTTCTTT
cdr3_aa: CASSLGPGQGYTEAFF

clone_size: few
j_call: TRBJ2-1
d_call: .
v_call: TRBV7-2
cdr3_nt: TGTGCCAGCAGCTTTCAGAGGTCTACCTACAATGAGCAGTTCTTC
cdr3_aa: CASSFQRSTYNEQFF

clone_size: .
j_call: TRBJ2-1
d_call: TRBD2
v_call: TRBV9
cdr3_nt: TGTGCCAGCAGCGTAGTCGGGAGGGCCCCCAATGAGCAGTTCTTC
cdr3_aa: CASSVVGRAPNEQFF

clone_size: .
j_call: TRBJ2-1
d_call: .
v_call: TRBV28
cdr3_nt: TGTGCCAGCGGGGGGTCCTACAATGAGCAGTTCTTC
cdr3_aa: CASGGSYNEQFF

clone_size: .
j_call: TRBJ1-1
d_call: .
v_call: TRBV6-9
cdr3_nt: TGTGCCAGCGGTAGCGAAATGAACACTGAAGCTTTCTTT
cdr3_aa: CASGSEMNTEAFF

clone_size: .
j_call: TRBJ1-2
d_call: .
v_call: TRBV5-1
cdr3_nt: TGCGCCAGCAGCTTGGATCACAGCCACTATGGCTACACCTTC
cdr3_aa: CASSLDHSHYGYTF

clone_size: .
j_call: TRBJ2-1
d_call: TRBD2
v_call: TRBV2
cdr3_nt: TGTGCCAGCTTCGCGGGAGGGCCGAATGAGCAGTTCTTC
cdr3_aa: CASFAGGPNEQFF

clone_size: .
j_call: TRBJ1-3
d_call: .
v_call: TRBV7-2
cdr3_nt: TGTGCCAGCAGCTTGGCAGTGGAGGGCACCATATATTTT
cdr3_aa: CASSLAVEGTIYF

clone_size: .
j_call: TRBJ2-1
d_call: TRBD2
v_call: TRBV7-3
cdr3_nt: TGTGCCAGCAGTACTAGCGGGGGGGCCACCAATGAGCAGTTCTTC
cdr3_aa: CASSTSGGATNEQFF

clone_size: .
j_call: TRBJ1-4
d_call: TRBD1
v_call: TRBV5-1
cdr3_nt: TGCGCCAGCAGCTTCCAGGGGGTGGAGAGCGAAAAACTGTTTTTT
cdr3_aa: CASSFQGVESEKLFF

clone_size: .
j_call: TRBJ2-1
d_call: .
v_call: TRBV7-3
cdr3_nt: TGTGCCAGCAGCTTAGCGGGGGCTACCCCCAATGAGCAGTTCTTC
cdr3_aa: CASSLAGATPNEQFF

clone_size: .
j_call: TRBJ1-6
d_call: TRBD1
v_call: TRBV18
cdr3_nt: TGTGCCAGCTCACCGGGGACAGGCGCGAATTCACCCCTCCACTTT
cdr3_aa: CASSPGTGANSPLHF

clone_size: few
j_call: TRBJ2-5
d_call: .
v_call: TRBV6-2/TRBV6-3
cdr3_nt: TGTGCCAGCAGTTACGGAGGTTGGGAGACCCAGTACTTC
cdr3_aa: CASSYGGWETQYF

clone_size: .
j_call: TRBJ1-2
d_call: .
v_call: TRBV18
cdr3_nt: TGTGCCAGCTCACCCAACAGCTCTACTAACTATGGCTACACCTTC
cdr3_aa: CASSPNSSTNYGYTF

clone_size: .
j_call: TRBJ1-2
d_call: TRBD1
v_call: TRBV6-5
cdr3_nt: TGTGCCAGCAGAGGGGACAGGGGGCGCGGTGGCTACACCTTC
cdr3_aa: CASRGDRGRGGYTF

clone_size: once
j_call: TRBJ2-5
d_call: TRBD1
v_call: TRBV18
cdr3_nt: TGTGCCACCAACGGACAGGGTCAACAAGAGACCCAGTACTTC
cdr3_aa: CATNGQGQQETQYF

clone_size: .
j_call: TRBJ1-4
d_call: .
v_call: TRBV30
cdr3_nt: TGTGCCTGGAGTGTAAACGGAGGACTGTTTTTT
cdr3_aa: CAWSVNGGLFF